Below, 4 T cell receptor beta chains from the same sample are listed, as sequenced in a study of blood T cell repertoires in COVID-19. The repertoire was sequenced with immunoSEQ multiplex PCR; TCRdb's copy has only in-frame clones and lacks some. The sample lists roughly 400,000 clones; 70% to 90% were seen once. The sequencing sample was made of PBMCs or T cells enriched from blood (not recorded which). Receptors originate from a woman aged 18-35 years who had been exposed to COVID-19.

The V and J genes are TRBV28 and TRBJ1-3; D ambiguous. CDR1 and CDR2 from the germline V gene are MDHEN and SYDVKM. CDR3 length: 15 amino acids. Trimming shortened V by 3 bases and J by 2 bases, and 11 bases separated the two germline ends. The CDR3 loop is CASSFGPSPGNTIYF. The CDR3 DNA is TGTGCCAGCAGTTTTGGCCCATCCCCTGGAAACACCATATATTTT.

The chain couples TRBV12-3 or TRBV12-4 to TRBJ1-2; a weak D match, TRBD1 (5 bases). The CDR3 is 13 residues long. V shed 7 bases and J shed 3 bases, with 12 bases lying between them. The CDR3 bases are TGTGCCAGCACCCTCCAGGGCGACTATGGCTACACCTTC. It translates to CASTLQGDYGYTF.

J is TRBJ2-5 and V is TRBV11-2, with D hard to call. Deletions cut 2 bases from V and 4 bases from J, with 2 bases between. The CDR3 is made up of 11 amino acids. The germline CDR1 and CDR2 sequences are SGHAT and FQNNGV. CDR3 protein: CASSLRETQYF. In DNA, the CDR3 is TGTGCCAGCAGCTTACGAGAGACCCAGTACTTC.

The chain joins TRBV7-8 to TRBJ1-2; no firm D call. V gave up 1 base and J gave up 1 base, with 10 bases separating them. Germline V gene lookup returns CDR1 SGHVS and CDR2 FQNEAQ. The CDR3 is 15 residues long. This chain's CDR3 is CASSLEQSLNYGYTF. The CDR3 nucleotides read TGTGCCAGCAGCTTAGAACAGAGCCTTAACTATGGCTACACCTTC.